This TCR beta chain is from a study of blood T cell repertoires in COVID-19. Study at large: Sites across the United States, Italy and Spain contributed samples from acute and convalescent COVID-19. PBMCs, B-cell-depleted T cells, or T cells were the source of the cDNA or gDNA that made up the material.

The CDR3 sequence is 15 residues long. The germline gives CDR1 GTSNPN, CDR2 SVGIG (reference sequence). The V segment lost 4 bases and the J segment 0 bases; nucleotides outside the gene matches: 9. Original methodology: By means of reference gene primer amplification, nucleated cell counts were estimated. Sequenced by immunoSEQ multiplex PCR; TCRdb stores in-frame clones only, minus some. V and J calls and clone size come straight from that table; D and trimming were deduced from the DNA. The data show fewer than 500,000 clones, about 85% seen once. This sequence joins TRBV30 and TRBJ2-7, with 7 positions matching TRBD1. The receptor comes from a woman aged 18-30 years who had recovered from COVID-19. Sequencing used PBMCs or T cells enriched from blood (not recorded which). CDR3 in DNA: TGTGCCTGGACCTTCGACAGGGAAAGCTCCTACGAGCAGTACTTC. Its translation: CAWTFDRESSYEQYF.